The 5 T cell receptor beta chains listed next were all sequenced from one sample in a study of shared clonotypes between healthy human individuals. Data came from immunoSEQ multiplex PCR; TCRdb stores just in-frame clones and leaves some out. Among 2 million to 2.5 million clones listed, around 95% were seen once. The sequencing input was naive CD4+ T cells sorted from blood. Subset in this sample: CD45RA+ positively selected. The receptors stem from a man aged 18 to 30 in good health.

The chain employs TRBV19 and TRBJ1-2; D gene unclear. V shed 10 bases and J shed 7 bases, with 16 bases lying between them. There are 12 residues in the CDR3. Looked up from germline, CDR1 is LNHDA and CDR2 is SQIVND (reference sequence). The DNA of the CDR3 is TGTGCCACCACACTGGGGTATGGTGGCTACACCTTC. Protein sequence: CATTLGYGGYTF.

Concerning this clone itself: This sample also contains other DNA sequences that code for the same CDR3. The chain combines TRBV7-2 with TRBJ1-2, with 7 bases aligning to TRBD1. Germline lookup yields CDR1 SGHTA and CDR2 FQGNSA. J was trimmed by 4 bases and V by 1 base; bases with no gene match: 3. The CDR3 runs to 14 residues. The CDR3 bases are TGTGCCAGCAGCTTAGAGGGGGCGGGCTATGGCTACACCTTC. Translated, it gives CASSLEGAGYGYTF.

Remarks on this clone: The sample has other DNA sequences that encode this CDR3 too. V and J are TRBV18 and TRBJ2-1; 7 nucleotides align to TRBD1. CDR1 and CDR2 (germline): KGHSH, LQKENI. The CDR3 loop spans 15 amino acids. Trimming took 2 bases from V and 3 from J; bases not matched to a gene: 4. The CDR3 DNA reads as TGTGCCAGCTCACCAGGGGCAGGGGGCTACAATGAGCAGTTCTTC. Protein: CASSPGAGGYNEQFF.

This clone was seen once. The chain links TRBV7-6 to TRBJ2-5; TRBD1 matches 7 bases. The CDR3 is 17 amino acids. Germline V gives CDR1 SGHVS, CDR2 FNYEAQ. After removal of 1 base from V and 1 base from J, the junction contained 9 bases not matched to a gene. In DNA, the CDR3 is TGTGCCAGCAGCTTAGGTTTGGGACAGCGAATCCAAGAGACCCAGTACTTC. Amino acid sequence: CASSLGLGQRIQETQYF.

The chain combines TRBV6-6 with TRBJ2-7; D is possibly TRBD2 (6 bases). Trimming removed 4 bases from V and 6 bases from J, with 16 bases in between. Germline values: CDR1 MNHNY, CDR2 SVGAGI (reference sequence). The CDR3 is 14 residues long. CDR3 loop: CASSFIPGGGEQYF. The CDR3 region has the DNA TGTGCCAGCAGTTTTATACCCGGGGGAGGCGAGCAGTACTTC.